The following is a T cell receptor (beta chain) sequence with its context. No antigen is known for it. A much larger clone is a single base away; this may be a read error. This record comes from a study of post-analysis software for immune sequencing data. TCR beta cDNA libraries had unique molecular identifiers. TCRdb analysed the PCR reads with MiXCR anew, one entry per CDR3 protein. The sample has about 260,000 distinct CDR3 sequences, roughly a third seen once. Findings and limits, study-wide: TRBV5-6, TRBV5-1 and TRBV20-1 belonged to a set of roughly five TRBV segments that were more frequent in patients than controls.

The CDR3 is made up of 12 amino acids. Germline V lookup: CDR1 MDHEN, CDR2 SYDVKM. Sequenced material: blood. This sequence was found in a girl under 18 with multiple sclerosis. The rearrangement links TRBV28 to TRBJ2-7; no definite D call. CDR3 DNA: TGTGCCTGCAGTTTTCCGGGCTACGAGCAGTACTTC. This encodes CACSFPGYEQYF.